This TCR beta chain emerged from a study of human T cells and chemical hapten exposure. The template was total RNA from unfractionated whole blood. Attachment of unique molecular identifiers to individual cDNA molecules was performed in the library. One entry per CDR3 protein results from TCRdb running MiXCR on the reads. Of around 120,000 distinct CDR3 sequences in the sample, less than 10% were seen once. With 5 bases clipped from V and 5 bases from J, the junction kept 9 bases outside the gene matches. This CDR3 contains 17 residues. Germline CDR1 reads MNHEY; CDR2 reads SVGEGT. The specimen sequenced was whole blood. This receptor was taken from a human donor in good health. Some clones in this sample may be carry-over from other donors' samples. V and J are TRBV6-2 or TRBV6-3 and TRBJ2-2, with TRBD2 matching over 12 bases. The DNA for the CDR3 is TGTGCCAGCAGTCTGACTAGCGGGGGCCCGAGGACCGGGGAGCTGTTTTTT. It codes for CASSLTSGGPRTGELFF.